These 24 T cell receptor beta chains were sequenced from one sample in a study of cytomegalovirus exposure and HLA in healthy donors. Primers: 60 Vbeta forward and 13 Jbeta reverse. Measured with immunoSEQ multiplex PCR; TCRdb has only the in-frame clones, and not every one. The data contain around 170,000 clones, around 80% of them singletons. The sample was PBMCs. The receptors were sampled from a man between 18 and 29 years old in good health and CMV-seronegative.

The chain has TRBV29-1 and TRBJ1-1; D is perhaps TRBD1 (5 bases). Germline V gene sequence: CDR1 SQVTM, CDR2 ANQGSEA. This CDR3 is 12 amino acids long. Trimming took 4 bases from V and 4 from J, leaving 10 bases between them. The CDR3 is CSVAGRGTEAFF. The CDR3 region has the DNA TGCAGCGTTGCCGGTAGGGGCACTGAAGCTTTCTTT.

V is TRBV5-1 and J is TRBJ1-5; weak D call: TRBD1 (5 bases). Germline CDR1 reads SGHRS; CDR2 reads YFSETQ. Trimming took 2 bases from V and 5 from J, leaving 17 bases between them. The CDR3 spans 16 residues. This CDR3 is CASSLGEQGIDQPQHF. The CDR3 DNA is TGCGCCAGCAGCTTAGGGGAACAAGGGATCGATCAGCCCCAGCATTTT.

The chain joins TRBV7-2 to TRBJ2-7; D unresolved. This CDR3 contains 14 residues. Germline CDR1 reads SGHTA; CDR2 reads FQGNSA. The germline V and J ends were trimmed by 3 bases and 0 bases, with 9 bases remaining between them. CDR3 sequence (DNA): TGTGCCAGCAGCTTCGATTCCGGCTCCTACGAGCAGTACTTC. Protein product: CASSFDSGSYEQYF.

The rearrangement links TRBV19 to TRBJ2-5, with 11 bases identical to TRBD1. The end of the DNA is better explained by TRBJ2-7, so the J call may be wrong. The V gene's germline CDR1 is LNHDA and CDR2 SQIVND (reference sequence). The CDR3 consists of 14 residues. The CDR3 coding sequence is TGTGCCAGTAGTAACCGGGACAGGGGGGACGAGCAGTACTTC. Its translation is CASSNRDRGDEQYF.

The rearrangement uses TRBV2 and TRBJ1-2, with unresolved D. Between the trimmed V and J ends, which lost 11 bases and 4 bases, there was a span of 14 bases. The CDR3 is 12 amino acids. Germline lookup yields CDR1 SNHLY and CDR2 FYNNEI. CDR3 in DNA: TGTGCCTCTCAGAGAGGGAGCTATGGCTACACCTTC. Translation gives CASQRGSYGYTF.

This clone was detected only once. The chain is built from TRBV30 and TRBJ2-5; weak D call: TRBD2 (5 bases). The CDR3 sequence is 13 residues long. V was shortened by 0 bases and J by 6 bases, with 11 bases between the two germline ends. Germline V gene lookup returns CDR1 GTSNPN and CDR2 SVGIG (reference sequence). CDR3 residues: CAWSVLSGKTQYF. DNA for the CDR3: TGTGCCTGGAGTGTACTTTCCGGGAAGACCCAGTACTTC. Complete variable domain (other parts from reference TRBV30 and TRBJ2-5): SQTIHQWPATLVQPVGSPLSLECTVEGTSNPNLYWYRQAAGRGLQLLFYSVGIGQISSEVPQNLSASRPQDRQFILSSKKLLLSDSGFYLCAWSVLSGKTQYFGPGTRLLVL.

This clone came up once. The J gene is TRBJ1-2, the V gene TRBV7-9, with 7 nucleotides matching TRBD1. This CDR3 contains 15 residues. Germline-derived CDR1 and CDR2 are SEHNR and FQNEAQ (reference sequence). Germline trimming cut 5 bases from V and 3 bases from J; bases unmatched to any gene: 9. CDR3 region: CASSPRQGIHYGYTF. CDR3 DNA sequence: TGTGCCAGCAGCCCAAGACAGGGTATACACTATGGCTACACCTTC.

There are a few counts of this clone. V usage is TRBV6-5 and J usage is TRBJ2-1; TRBD2 matches at 9 bases. Unmatched junction bases numbered 14, after V lost 11 bases and J lost 6 bases. The CDR3 is made up of 15 amino acids. Per germline, CDR1 MNHEY and CDR2 SVGAGI. CDR3 residues: CAATPSGTSFNEQFF. The CDR3 nucleotides read TGTGCCGCTACCCCATCCGGGACTAGCTTCAATGAGCAGTTCTTC.

The count of this clone is one. This chain connects TRBV19 to TRBJ1-3; no reliable D call. CDR1 and CDR2 (germline): LNHDA, SQIVND (reference sequence). The CDR3 extends over 14 amino acids. V dropped 7 bases and J dropped 0 bases, with 10 bases sitting between them. The CDR3 reads CASTTMSSGNTIYF. For the CDR3, the DNA is TGTGCCAGTACCACTATGAGCTCTGGAAACACCATATATTTT. Based on the CDR3 plus reference TRBV19 and TRBJ1-3, the full variable domain is DGGITQSPKYLFRKEGQNVTLSCEQNLNHDAMYWYRQDPGQGLRLIYYSQIVNDFQKGDIAEGYSVSREKKESFPLTVTSAQKNPTAFYLCASTTMSSGNTIYFGEGSWLTVV.

CDR3 protein: CASSQRTGSSSGNTIYF. DNA of the CDR3: TGTGCCAGCAGCCAAAGGACGGGGAGTTCCTCTGGAAACACCATATATTTT. This chain links TRBV4-2 with TRBJ1-3, with unresolved D. From germline, CDR1 is LGHNA and CDR2 YNFKEQ. The length of the CDR3 is 17 residues. V was trimmed by 2 bases and J by 0 bases, leaving 14 bases between them.

The chain is built from TRBV7-2 and TRBJ2-3; 14 bases match TRBD2. This CDR3 spans 18 amino acids. Germline trimming cut 4 bases from V and 3 bases from J; bases unmatched to any gene: 9. The germline CDR1 and CDR2 sequences are SGHTA and FQGNSA. CDR3 DNA sequence: TGTGCCAGCAGCTCACCGGGACTAGCGGGAGTTGGGACAGATACGCAGTATTTT. It encodes CASSSPGLAGVGTDTQYF.

A note on this clone: Other DNA variants within this sample encode the same CDR3. This chain connects TRBV19 to TRBJ1-2; D is unclear. Germline V gene sequence: CDR1 LNHDA, CDR2 SQIVND (reference sequence). CDR3 length: 13 amino acids. V was clipped by 3 bases and J by 2 bases, with 7 bases between them. The CDR3 loop is CASSIRENYGYTF. DNA for the CDR3: TGTGCCAGTAGTATTCGGGAAAACTATGGCTACACCTTC.

The rearrangement joins TRBV6-4 to TRBJ2-3; no clear D gene. V lost 6 bases and J lost 2, with 9 bases in between. CDR1 MRHNA and CDR2 SNTAGT come from the germline V gene. The CDR3 is 13 residues long. CDR3 in DNA: TGTGCCAGCAGCAGAATGTTCACAGATACGCAGTATTTT. It codes for CASSRMFTDTQYF.

J is TRBJ2-7 and V is TRBV5-1; 11 positions agree with TRBD2. Germline V gives CDR1 SGHRS, CDR2 YFSETQ. Trimming cost V 4 bases and J 4 bases; bases outside gene matches: 4. The CDR3 has 14 residues. This CDR3 is CASSQLAGAYEQYF. As DNA, the CDR3 is TGCGCCAGCAGCCAACTAGCGGGAGCTTACGAGCAGTACTTC.

The gene calls are TRBV11-2 and TRBJ2-1; possible D gene TRBD1, 5 bases. V was clipped by 3 bases and J by 0 bases, with 9 bases between them. Germline-derived CDR1 and CDR2 are SGHAT and FQNNGV. There are 15 residues in the CDR3. Here the CDR3 reads CASSFQGSSYNEQFF. The DNA for the CDR3 is TGTGCCAGCAGCTTTCAGGGTTCCTCCTACAATGAGCAGTTCTTC.

There are a few counts of this clone. The rearrangement uses TRBV5-1 and TRBJ2-3; no clear D. Trimming left V 0 bases short and J 5 bases short, with 10 bases between. The germline gives CDR1 SGHRS, CDR2 YFSETQ. The CDR3 has 14 amino acids. The CDR3 DNA sequence: TGCGCCAGCAGCTTGGAACACCGAGGAGATACGCAGTATTTT. Translated: CASSLEHRGDTQYF.

The chain joins TRBV30 to TRBJ2-5, with no clear D. The germline gives CDR1 GTSNPN, CDR2 SVGIG (reference sequence). The CDR3 sequence is 12 residues long. Deletions cut 1 base from V and 7 bases from J, with 10 bases between. The CDR3 bases are TGTGCCTGGAGTGCACCCCCAGGGACCCAGTACTTC. Its protein product is CAWSAPPGTQYF.

The chain combines TRBV9 with TRBJ1-4; 9 bases match TRBD1. The CDR3 runs to 15 residues. Germline V CDR1 and CDR2: SGDLS, YYNGEE. V lost 0 bases to trimming and J lost 7 bases; unmatched junction nucleotides: 4. CDR3 DNA sequence: TGTGCCAGCAGCGTAGGGACAGGGGTCAGTGAAAAACTGTTTTTT. Amino acids: CASSVGTGVSEKLFF.

The gene calls are TRBV5-1 and TRBJ1-2; possibly TRBD1 for D (5 bases). Germline V CDR1 and CDR2: SGHRS, YFSETQ. CDR3 length: 13 amino acids. Trimming cost V 2 bases and J 2 bases, with 7 bases left between them. As DNA, the CDR3 is TGCGCCAGCAGCTTTCGGGGGAACTATGGCTACACCTTC. Translated, it gives CASSFRGNYGYTF.

This sequence joins TRBV11-1 and TRBJ2-1, with 11 bases lining up with TRBD1. The CDR3 is 16 amino acids. Germline V lookup: CDR1 SGHAT, CDR2 FQDESV (reference sequence). Trimming at V came to 5 bases and at J to 7 bases, leaving 10 bases not matched to a gene. The DNA for the CDR3 is TGTGCCAGCAGCCGGATAGCCGGGACAGGGGGGAATGAGCAGTTCTTC. This gives the protein CASSRIAGTGGNEQFF.

The chain recombines TRBV11-2 with TRBJ2-1; 12 bases agree with TRBD2. J lost 9 bases, V lost 5 bases, and 8 bases had no gene match. The CDR3 sequence is 15 residues long. Germline V gene sequence: CDR1 SGHAT, CDR2 FQNNGV. CDR3 nucleotide sequence: TGTGCCAGCAGCACCGGGACTAGCGGGTTAAGTGAGCAGTTCTTC. Its translation is CASSTGTSGLSEQFF.

This clone was observed a few times. The chain recombines TRBV29-1 with TRBJ1-2; D is possibly TRBD1 (5 bases). Germline lookup yields CDR1 SQVTM and CDR2 ANQGSEA. The ends were cut back, 0 bases at V and 0 bases at J, with 11 bases in the middle. CDR3 length: 15 amino acids. The CDR3 DNA sequence: TGCAGCGTTGAAGACCCAGGGTCCACTAACTATGGCTACACCTTC. Translating gives CSVEDPGSTNYGYTF.

V and J are TRBV5-1 and TRBJ2-1; possibly TRBD2 for D (6 bases). Trimming cost V 4 bases and J 4 bases, with 15 bases left between them. There are 15 residues in the CDR3. Germline V CDR1 and CDR2: SGHRS, YFSETQ. The CDR3 loop is CASSGGRDVYNEQFF. Here the CDR3 DNA reads TGCGCCAGCAGCGGTGGGCGGGATGTATACAATGAGCAGTTCTTC.

This clone was seen only a few times. V and J are TRBV7-9 and TRBJ2-6; possible D gene TRBD2, 5 bases. Per the germline V gene, CDR1 is SEHNR and CDR2 is FQNEAQ (reference sequence). The CDR3 is 15 amino acids. V lost 3 bases and J lost 0, with 6 bases in between. CDR3 amino acids: CASSLRASGANVLTF. CDR3 DNA sequence: TGTGCCAGCAGCTTGAGGGCCTCTGGGGCCAACGTCCTGACTTTC. The variable domain in full, completed from reference TRBV7-9 and TRBJ2-6, reads DTGVSQNPRHKITKRGQNVTFRCDPISEHNRLYWYRQTLGQGPEFLTYFQNEAQLEKSRLLSDRFSAERPKGSFSTLEIQRTEQGDSAMYLCASSLRASGANVLTFGAGSRLTVL.